These 23 T cell receptor beta chains originate from one sample sequenced in a study of response to subunit inactivated influenza vaccine. One entry per CDR3 protein, called by TCRdb with MiXCR from the RT-PCR reads. This sample has about 480,000 distinct CDR3 sequences, with approximately 9.9% found just once. Sample: PBMCs from blood, taken roughly 6 weeks after vaccination. These receptors were obtained from a middle-aged man who received an inactivated influenza vaccine.

This chain joins TRBV20-1 and TRBJ2-2; 9 positions match TRBD1. Germline V gives CDR1 DFQATT, CDR2 SNEGSKA (reference sequence). With V trimmed by 2 bases and J by 7 bases, 8 bases remained unmatched. CDR3 length equals 15 residues. The CDR3 spells CSARLRRTGVGELFF. The CDR3 region has the DNA TGCAGTGCTAGACTGCGTCGGACAGGGGTCGGGGAGCTGTTTTTT.

As to this clonotype: The junction departs from the called germline gene at one end, perhaps through a read error. The V gene is TRBV20-1, the J gene TRBJ2-3, with 8 bases fitting TRBD2. The CDR3 has 17 residues. Germline values: CDR1 DFQATT, CDR2 SNEGSKA (reference sequence). CDR3: CSARDVRTSPSTDTQYF. For the CDR3, the DNA is TGCAGTGCCAGAGACGTGAGGACTAGCCCGAGCACAGATACGCAGTATTTT.

This clonotype was counted ten times or more. This chain links TRBV20-1 with TRBJ2-7, with TRBD2 matching 9 bases. CDR1 and CDR2 (germline): DFQATT, SNEGSKA (reference sequence). V shed 5 bases and J 2 bases; nucleotides not matched to a gene: 10. The CDR3 consists of 15 residues. CDR3 amino acids: CSAGAQREVPYEQYF. The CDR3 nucleotides are TGCAGTGCTGGGGCCCAGCGGGAGGTGCCCTACGAGCAGTACTTC.

Ten or more counts support this clonotype. This rearrangement joins TRBV7-7 to TRBJ2-5, with D possibly being TRBD2 (5 bases). V dropped 1 base and J dropped 2 bases, with 20 bases sitting between them. The CDR3 loop spans 18 amino acids. Germline CDR1 is SSHAT and CDR2 is FNYEAQ (reference sequence). This CDR3 reads CASSLGGPHRLEQETQYF. The CDR3 DNA follows: TGTGCCAGCAGCTTAGGAGGGCCTCATCGTCTGGAGCAAGAGACCCAGTACTTC.

The rearrangement links TRBV20-1 to TRBJ1-5; D is possibly TRBD1 (6 bases). Between the trimmed V and J ends, which lost 3 bases and 3 bases, there was a span of 9 bases. CDR3 size: 13 residues. Germline assignment: CDR1 DFQATT and CDR2 SNEGSKA (reference sequence). In nucleotides, the CDR3 is TGCAGTGCTAGGGACAGCTACAATCAGCCCCAGCATTTT. Translating it yields CSARDSYNQPQHF.

This clonotype was counted only a few times. This chain joins TRBV5-6 and TRBJ1-2; D gene unclear. Trimming took off 2 bases at V and 8 bases at J, with 10 bases between the two ends. The CDR3 has 12 amino acids. The germline V gene has CDR1 SGHDT and CDR2 YYEEEE. The CDR3: CASSLPETGYTF. CDR3 nucleotides: TGTGCCAGCAGCTTACCCGAGACAGGCTACACCTTC.

The chain employs TRBV20-1 and TRBJ2-1; 11 nucleotides line up with TRBD2. CDR3 length equals 18 residues. Looked up from germline, CDR1 is DFQATT and CDR2 is SNEGSKA (reference sequence). Trimming cost V 0 bases and J 0 bases; bases outside gene matches: 7. As DNA, the CDR3 is TGCAGTGCTAGAGATCGGGGACTAGCGGCACGCTCCTACAATGAGCAGTTCTTC. Its translation is CSARDRGLAARSYNEQFF.

This chain uses TRBV12-3 or TRBV12-4 with TRBJ2-7; possible D gene TRBD2, 5 bases. This CDR3 has 12 residues. V dropped 3 bases and J dropped 7 bases, with 10 bases sitting between them. The CDR3 region has the DNA TGTGCCAGCAGTTTGACGTCGGGGGAGCAGTACTTC. It encodes CASSLTSGEQYF.

The chain has TRBV28 and TRBJ2-7; D is ambiguous. Between the trimmed V and J ends, which lost 6 bases and 3 bases, there was a span of 12 bases. The CDR3 has 13 residues. Germline CDR1 and CDR2: MDHEN and SYDVKM. CDR3 nucleotide sequence: TGTGCCAGCAGCTTCATACTTAACTACGAGCAGTACTTC. Translated: CASSFILNYEQYF.

The rearrangement joins TRBV10-3 to TRBJ1-1; D is ambiguous. Germline CDR1 is ENHRY and CDR2 is SYGVKD. The V end lost 4 bases, the J end lost 4 bases, and 10 bases lay between the germline ends. The CDR3 runs 13 residues. The CDR3 DNA sequence: TGTGCCATCAGTGGAGAGGGCTCCACTGAAGCTTTCTTT. Translation: CAISGEGSTEAFF.

The chain recombines TRBV10-3 with TRBJ2-5; D might be TRBD1 (7 bases). The germline V and J ends were trimmed by 6 bases and 5 bases, with 16 bases remaining between them. Germline CDR1 ENHRY, CDR2 SYGVKD. CDR3 length: 14 residues. CDR3 residues: CAISPDSGGETQYF. CDR3 bases: TGTGCCATCAGCCCGGACTCAGGGGGGGAGACCCAGTACTTC.

The chain links TRBV24-1 to TRBJ2-1, with D possibly TRBD1 on 6 matching bases. The CDR3 consists of 14 residues. Trimming took 6 bases from V and 0 from J, leaving 8 bases between them. CDR1 is KGHDR and CDR2 is SFDVKD in the germline V gene. CDR3 DNA sequence: TGTGCCACCAGTCAGGGGAGCTCCTACAATGAGCAGTTCTTC. Protein product: CATSQGSSYNEQFF.

This chain uses TRBV7-2 with TRBJ2-7; 7 bases fit TRBD1. The CDR3 totals 14 residues. V was pared by 3 bases and J by 0 bases, with 2 bases of the junction left unmatched. The germline V gene has CDR1 SGHTA and CDR2 FQGNSA. CDR3 sequence: CASSFGTVSYEQYF. The CDR3 DNA reads as TGTGCCAGCAGCTTTGGGACAGTCTCCTACGAGCAGTACTTC.

This clonotype has just a few counts. The chain recombines TRBV20-1 with TRBJ1-4; D is ambiguous. CDR1 is DFQATT and CDR2 is SNEGSKA in the germline V gene (reference sequence). Trimming removed 1 base at V and 3 bases at J, with 12 bases between. The CDR3 runs to 15 residues. The CDR3 nucleotides read TGCAGTGCTAGAGGATCGCCCGAGTCTAATGAAAAACTGTTTTTT. Translating it yields CSARGSPESNEKLFF.

V and J are TRBV4-2 and TRBJ2-2, with D perhaps TRBD1 or TRBD2 (5 bases each). The CDR3 is made up of 15 amino acids. CDR1 LGHNA and CDR2 YNFKEQ come from the germline V gene. The V and J ends lost 1 base and 4 bases respectively, with 10 bases between them. The chain's CDR3 is CASSQAAGTTGELFF. DNA of the CDR3: TGTGCCAGCAGCCAAGCGGCAGGGACCACCGGGGAGCTGTTTTTT.

The chain combines TRBV18 with TRBJ2-3; possibly TRBD1 or TRBD2 for D (7 bases each). V was cut by 3 bases and J by 6 bases, with 19 bases left in between. Germline V gene data show CDR1 as KGHSH and CDR2 as LQKENI. The CDR3 is made up of 16 amino acids. The CDR3 sequence is CASSPQGGGILDTQYF. The CDR3 nucleotides are TGTGCCAGCTCACCCCAGGGAGGGGGCATATTGGATACGCAGTATTTT.

This clonotype was picked up a small number of times. CDR3 sequence reads: CASRFLGTGEKLFF. CDR3 nucleotides: TGTGCCAGCAGGTTCCTCGGGACAGGGGAAAAACTGTTTTTT. The V call is TRBV7-2, the J call TRBJ1-4, with 9 bases lining up with TRBD1. This CDR3 is 14 amino acids long. With V trimmed by 6 bases and J by 8 bases, 7 bases remained unmatched. Per the germline V gene, CDR1 is SGHTA and CDR2 is FQGNSA.

The sample holds a few counts of this clonotype. The chain has TRBV7-2 and TRBJ1-1; D is perhaps TRBD1 (5 bases). CDR3 size: 14 residues. Germline V gene lookup returns CDR1 SGHTA and CDR2 FQGNSA. Trimming cost V 1 base and J 5 bases, with 11 bases left between them. The CDR3 coding sequence is TGTGCCAGCAGCTTAGGGTTGGGGGGGACTGAAGCTTTCTTT. Protein sequence: CASSLGLGGTEAFF.

This clonotype was seen more than once but under ten times. CDR3 bases: TGCAGTGCTAGAGTCCCGGAGTCAAGCTACACTGAAGCTTTCTTT. It is translated as CSARVPESSYTEAFF. The genes are TRBV20-1 and TRBJ1-1; D ambiguous. The germline gives CDR1 DFQATT, CDR2 SNEGSKA (reference sequence). This CDR3 has 15 amino acids. The V end was cut by 1 base, the J end by 3 bases, with 15 bases between.

The rearrangement links TRBV4-3 to TRBJ1-6; D gene uncertain. Germline CDR1 reads LGHNA; CDR2 reads YSLEER. The CDR3 length is 13 residues. Trimming shortened V by 0 bases and J by 8 bases, and 5 bases separated the two germline ends. The CDR3 spells CASSQEVDSPLHF. The DNA of the CDR3 is TGCGCCAGCAGCCAAGAAGTGGATTCACCCCTCCACTTT.

A few counts support this clonotype. The chain is built from TRBV24-1 and TRBJ2-5, with 7 nucleotides matching TRBD1. CDR3 length equals 13 residues. After removal of 10 bases from V and 2 bases from J, the junction contained 6 bases not matched to a gene. CDR1 KGHDR and CDR2 SFDVKD come from the germline V gene. In DNA, the CDR3 is TGTGCCACTCGGGACAGCATTCAAGAGACCCAGTACTTC. Amino acid sequence: CATRDSIQETQYF.

V and J are TRBV6-6 and TRBJ2-3; 7 bases fit TRBD1. V trimming: 6 bases; J trimming: 1 base; junction bases outside the gene matches: 7. CDR1 is MNHNY and CDR2 is SVGAGI in the germline V gene (reference sequence). The length of the CDR3 is 15 residues. The DNA of the CDR3 is TGTGCCAGCAGACAACAGGGGTTGGGCACAGATACGCAGTATTTT. Protein sequence: CASRQQGLGTDTQYF.

V is TRBV12-3 or TRBV12-4 and J is TRBJ1-6; D may be TRBD1 (5 bases). The CDR3 has 18 residues. V gave up 0 bases and J gave up 6 bases, with 18 bases separating them. DNA for the CDR3: TGTGCCAGCAGTTTAGCGCTGGGGGGTGGGGAATTTAATTCACCCCTCCACTTT. This translates into CASSLALGGGEFNSPLHF.